This T cell receptor (beta chain) was captured in a study of shared clonotypes between healthy human individuals. Only CD45RO-negative cells positively selected for CCR7 counted as naive CD8 cells, so terminally differentiated effector memory CD45RA+ cells were excluded. V gave up 6 bases and J gave up 1 base, with 12 bases separating them. Germline CDR1 and CDR2: SQVTM and ANQGSEA. There are 13 residues in the CDR3. The repertoire was sequenced with immunoSEQ multiplex PCR; TCRdb's copy has only in-frame clones and lacks some. The repertoire holds around 650,000 clones, with around 96% as singletons.

The sample consisted of naive CD8+ T cells sorted from blood. The receptor was derived from a woman in her 30s in good health. This sequence joins TRBV29-1 and TRBJ1-1; weak D call: TRBD1 (6 bases). The CDR3 loop is CSVHGTPNTEAFF. The CDR3 DNA follows: TGCAGCGTCCACGGGACACCGAACACTGAAGCTTTCTTT.